These T cell receptor beta chains were read from a single sample in a study of shared clonotypes between healthy human individuals. The repertoire was sequenced with immunoSEQ multiplex PCR; TCRdb's copy has only in-frame clones and lacks some. The table shows approximately 980,000 clones, with approximately 80% occurring only once. The sequenced material came from memory CD4+ T cells sorted from blood. These TCRs come from a man aged 18 to 30 in good health. Each CDR3 is given with its conserved first and last residue. The D gene is left open where the match is weak. Clone size is not always given. Where it is, it says once, few, many or a class for expanded clones.

>NA|few|TRBV9|TRBJ1-6
TGTGCCAGCAGCGTAGGAGGGGGTAATTCACCCCTCCACTTT
CASSVGGGNSPLHF
>TRBD1|NA|TRBV5-1|TRBJ1-6
TGCGCCAGCAGACAGGGGGGAAATTCACCCCTCCACTTT
CASRQGGNSPLHF
>NA|NA|TRBV12-1|TRBJ2-5
TGTGCCAGCAGCCCCCTCACCCTTGACACGAAAGAGACCCAGTACTTC
CASSPLTLDTKETQYF
>TRBD1|NA|TRBV6-1|TRBJ1-2
TGTGCCAGCAGTGACCCCGGGACAGGGGCTAGCTACACCTTC
CASSDPGTGASYTF
>TRBD1|NA|TRBV29-1|TRBJ1-1
TGCAGCGTTTCGATGGGGGACAGGGGGACTGAAGCTTTCTTT
CSVSMGDRGTEAFF
>TRBD1|NA|TRBV5-1|TRBJ1-1
TGCGCCAGCAGCCCCGGGACAGGGGGCAAGACTGAAGCTTTCTTT
CASSPGTGGKTEAFF
>NA|many|TRBV6-1|TRBJ1-5
TGTGCCAGCAGTGGGAGATCAGGGGTTAGCAATCAGCCCCAGCATTTT
CASSGRSGVSNQPQHF
>TRBD2|NA|TRBV5-1|TRBJ2-7
TGCGCCAGCAGCTATGGACTAGCGGGAGGGAACTACGAGCAGTACTTC
CASSYGLAGGNYEQYF
>TRBD2|NA|TRBV2|TRBJ2-5
TGTGCCAGCAGTGTGGCGGGGGGCCAAGAGACCCAGTACTTC
CASSVAGGQETQYF
>TRBD1|NA|TRBV6-5|TRBJ1-4
TGTGCCAGCAGTTCCGAGGACAGGGGGCGAGAAAAACTGTTTTTT
CASSSEDRGREKLFF
>TRBD1|NA|TRBV10-3|TRBJ2-1
TGTGCCAGTGGGACAGACAATGAGCAGTTCTTC
CASGTDNEQFF
>NA|NA|TRBV10-3|TRBJ1-1
TGTGCCATCAGTGAGTCGATGGGGGGTCGAAACACTGAAGCTTTCTTT
CAISESMGGRNTEAFF
>TRBD2|NA|TRBV4-2|TRBJ2-7
TGTGCCAGCAGCCAAGATTGGACTAGCTACGAGCAGTACTTC
CASSQDWTSYEQYF
>NA|NA|TRBV30|TRBJ1-2
TGTGCCTGGAGCCTTACAGGGCCTACTTTCTTC
CAWSLTGPTFF
>NA|NA|TRBV30|TRBJ1-2
TGTGCCTGGAGTGTGGGGGCGCGAGGCTACACCTTC
CAWSVGARGYTF
>NA|NA|TRBV6-5|TRBJ2-5
TGTGCCACGATACCGACAGGAGGTGTAGGAGGGAGGTACTTC
CATIPTGGVGGRYF
>TRBD2|NA|TRBV5-1|TRBJ2-5
TGCGCCAGCAGCTTGGGTTCTAGCGGGAGTTGGGAGACCCAGTACTTC
CASSLGSSGSWETQYF
>NA|few|TRBV4-1|TRBJ2-7
TGCGCCAGCAGCCAAGCCCGGGACGGCTGGCGTTCCTACGAGCAGTACTTC
CASSQARDGWRSYEQYF
>NA|NA|TRBV7-9|TRBJ2-3
TGTGCCAGCAGCGCGGGTCTGGCGGGAAAAAGGACAGATACGCAGTATTTT
CASSAGLAGKRTDTQYF
>NA|NA|TRBV4-3|TRBJ2-1
TGCGCCAGCAGCCAAGAAGGGGTGGGTGCGGATGAGCAGTTCTTC
CASSQEGVGADEQFF
>NA|few|TRBV7-8|TRBJ2-1
TGTGCCAGCAGCTTAGAGGGTTGGGAGCAGTTCTTC
CASSLEGWEQFF
>TRBD1|few|TRBV15|TRBJ2-5
TGTGCCACCAGCAGAGAGAAGGGGGCGTGGGAGACCCAGTACTTC
CATSREKGAWETQYF
>NA|few|TRBV11-2|TRBJ2-7
TGTGCCAGCAGTTTAGTTATGACTGCCCACGAGCAGTACTTC
CASSLVMTAHEQYF
>NA|few|TRBV4-3|TRBJ1-2
TGCGCCAGCAGCCAATCAGTCAACTCTCTCTATGGCTACACCTTC
CASSQSVNSLYGYTF
>TRBD1|many|TRBV19|TRBJ1-5
TGTGCCAGTAGTCCGACAGGGTCTTTCCCTGATAGCAATCAGCCCCAGCATTTT
CASSPTGSFPDSNQPQHF
>NA|NA|TRBV6-1|TRBJ2-3
TGTGCCAGCAGTGAACCAGGAATCACAGATACGCAGTATTTT
CASSEPGITDTQYF
>NA|NA|TRBV29-1|TRBJ1-2
TGCAGCGTACTAAGACAGGACTATGGCTACACCTTC
CSVLRQDYGYTF
>NA|NA|TRBV5-6|TRBJ1-6
TGTGCCAGCAGCTTGTGGACGGAAGATAATTCACCCCTCCACTTT
CASSLWTEDNSPLHF
>NA|NA|TRBV19|TRBJ2-6
TGTGCCAGCTTTGATCGTTCTGGGGCCAACGTCCTGACTTTC
CASFDRSGANVLTF
>TRBD2|NA|TRBV30|TRBJ2-4
TGTGCCTGGAGTGCGGGGATAGCGGGAAGGATAGCCAAAAACATTCAGTACTTC
CAWSAGIAGRIAKNIQYF
>TRBD1|NA|TRBV19|TRBJ2-5
TGTGCCAGTAGTGCACAAGGGAGGGGACAGGGACAGGGAGAGACCCAGTACTTC
CASSAQGRGQGQGETQYF
>NA|NA|TRBV10-3|TRBJ1-1
TGTGCCATTTCGACAGAGAACACTGAAGCTTTCTTT
CAISTENTEAFF
>NA|NA|TRBV10-2|TRBJ1-5
TGCGCCAGCAGTGAGATCTTAGGGCAGCCCCAGCATTTT
CASSEILGQPQHF
>TRBD2|NA|TRBV30|TRBJ2-3
TGTGCCTGGAGTATAGCGGGGCCCGGCCCAGATACGCAGTATTTT
CAWSIAGPGPDTQYF
>TRBD1|NA|TRBV2|TRBJ1-5
TGTGCCAGCAGTGGGGGACAGGGGGCCATCAATCAGCCCCAGCATTTT
CASSGGQGAINQPQHF
>NA|NA|TRBV11-2|TRBJ2-1
TGTGCCAGCAGCTTGGCCAGGTACAATGAGCAGTTCTTC
CASSLARYNEQFF
>TRBD1|NA|TRBV27|TRBJ2-3
TGTGCCAGCAGAAACCGGGACAGGGTCACAGATACGCAGTATTTT
CASRNRDRVTDTQYF
>NA|NA|TRBV6-6|TRBJ2-7
TGTGCCAGCAGTTACCCCGTTAACTCCTACGAGCAGTACTTC
CASSYPVNSYEQYF
>NA|NA|TRBV18|TRBJ1-2
TGTGCCAGCTCACCAGACGGAGCTTATGGCTACACCTTC
CASSPDGAYGYTF
>NA|NA|TRBV18|TRBJ1-1
TGTGCCAGCTCACCACCGAGCGGGGTGGCTTTCTTT
CASSPPSGVAFF
>NA|NA|TRBV7-8|TRBJ1-5
TGTGCCAGCAGCGAACACTCAACCAGGGTTAGCAATCAGCCCCAGCATTTT
CASSEHSTRVSNQPQHF
>NA|once|TRBV9|TRBJ2-7
TGTGCCAGCAGCTCAACCGAGGGCTACGAGCAGTACTTC
CASSSTEGYEQYF
>TRBD1|NA|TRBV10-3|TRBJ1-1
TGTGCCACCAGACGACAGGGGATCTCGGCAGCTTTCTTT
CATRRQGISAAFF
>NA|many|TRBV5-1|TRBJ1-6
TGCGCCAGCAGCTTGGGGGAGATTTATAATTCACCCCTCCACTTT
CASSLGEIYNSPLHF
>NA|NA|TRBV2|TRBJ1-1
TGTGCCAGCAGTGGGGTTCTGAGGGGAGCTTTCTTT
CASSGVLRGAFF
>TRBD1|once|TRBV29-1|TRBJ2-1
TGCAGCGTTGGGTTGGACAGGGAGTTCTTC
CSVGLDREFF
>NA|NA|TRBV5-4|TRBJ2-3
TGTGCCAGCAGCTTGGGGGGCGCAGGAACCGCAGATACGCAGTATTTT
CASSLGGAGTADTQYF
>NA|NA|TRBV13|TRBJ2-2
TGTGCCAGCAGCCGACTAGAGCTAGTGGGCACCGGGGAGCTGTTTTTT
CASSRLELVGTGELFF
>TRBD2|few|TRBV25-1|TRBJ2-1
TGTGCCAGCAGTGACACCGGGACTAACGTCAATGAGCAGTTCTTC
CASSDTGTNVNEQFF
>NA|NA|TRBV10-3|TRBJ2-3
TGTGCCCACCCCGGAGGACCAGATACGCAGTATTTT
CAHPGGPDTQYF
>TRBD1|NA|TRBV7-9|TRBJ1-2
TGTGCCAGCAGCTCGCGACAGGGCGATGGCTACACCTTC
CASSSRQGDGYTF
>NA|NA|TRBV7-2|TRBJ2-2
TGTGCCAGCAGCTTAGCGAGCACCACCGGGGAGCTGTTTTTT
CASSLASTTGELFF
>NA|NA|TRBV4-1|TRBJ1-5
TGCGCCAGCAGCCAAGATTCCGCCTTCAATCAGCCCCAGCATTTT
CASSQDSAFNQPQHF
>NA|once|TRBV2|TRBJ2-5
TGTGCCAGCAGGAAACTAAATTCTGAGACCCAGTACTTC
CASRKLNSETQYF
>NA|NA|TRBV2|TRBJ1-1
TGTGCCAGCATGGTTGGGATCGCTGAAGCTTTCTTT
CASMVGIAEAFF
>NA|NA|TRBV7-9|TRBJ1-1
TGTGCCAGCAGCTTCAGTTTGGGGATGGCTGAAGCTTTCTTT
CASSFSLGMAEAFF
>NA|NA|TRBV19|TRBJ1-6
TGTGCCAGTAGCCCCTCCGGGACGGTCAATTCACCCCTCCACTTT
CASSPSGTVNSPLHF
>NA|NA|TRBV9|TRBJ1-2
TGTGCCAGCAGCGTAGTATCCGAAGGCTACACCTTC
CASSVVSEGYTF